Listed below are T cell receptor beta chains from one sample, sequenced in a study of radiotherapy plus CTLA-4 blockade in lung cancer. The method was immunoSEQ multiplex PCR; TCRdb's version includes in-frame clones alone and lacks a portion of them. The sample has 55,000 to 70,000 clones; more than 60% are singletons. The material was peripheral blood, obtained from a patient treated with radiotherapy plus ipilimumab. The source is a human donor with non-small cell lung cancer who had a complete response to radiotherapy plus ipilimumab. The CDR3 runs from the conserved cysteine through the conserved F or W. D genes are given only for firm matches. Part of the rows lack a size; the others show once, few, many or a class for expanded clones.

TRBV6-1	TRBD1	.	TRBJ1-3	TGTGCCAGCAAATCCAGGGGGCGTTTTGGAAACACCATATATTTT	CASKSRGRFGNTIYF
TRBV19	.	.	TRBJ1-2	TGTGCCAGTAGTTTCGGGACTGATGGCTACACCTTC	CASSFGTDGYTF
TRBV4-1	.	.	TRBJ2-5	TGCGCCAGCAGCCAAGTACAAACGCAAGAGACCCAGTACTTC	CASSQVQTQETQYF
TRBV5-8	.	few	TRBJ1-2	TGTGCCAGCAGCCACCGGGACTATGGCTACACCTTC	CASSHRDYGYTF
TRBV29-1	.	.	TRBJ2-3	TGCAGCGTTGTCCGAGGGGGAGGGACAGATACGCAGTATTTT	CSVVRGGGTDTQYF
TRBV15	TRBD1	.	TRBJ1-1	TGTGCCACCAGCAGAGCTGGAGTGAGACCGGGACAGGGGGTTGGAGGAGCTTTCTTT	CATSRAGVRPGQGVGGAFF
TRBV4-1	TRBD2	.	TRBJ2-1	TGCGCCAGCAGCCAAGGGACTAGCGGGGGGGCCGGTGAGCAGTTCTTC	CASSQGTSGGAGEQFF
TRBV6-1	.	few	TRBJ1-1	TGTGCCAGCAGTAGCAATCAGAACACTGAAGCTTTCTTT	CASSSNQNTEAFF
TRBV5-1	TRBD2	.	TRBJ2-1	TGCGCCAGCAGCTTGGTCCCCCTAGCGGGCAATGAGCAGTTCTTC	CASSLVPLAGNEQFF
TRBV11-3	.	.	TRBJ2-3	TGTGCCAGCAGCTCCACAGGACCAAACACAGATACGCAGTATTTT	CASSSTGPNTDTQYF
TRBV4-1	.	few	TRBJ1-5	TGCGCCAGCAGCCGCGGCGCGGCAATTAGCAATCAGCCCCAGCATTTT	CASSRGAAISNQPQHF
TRBV7-2	.	.	TRBJ1-2	TGTGCCAGCAGCTTCGGACAGCGGGGGGATGGCTACACCTTC	CASSFGQRGDGYTF
TRBV4-3	TRBD2	.	TRBJ2-3	TGCGCCAGCAGCCAAGATCTTGGACTAGCGGTAACAGATACGCAGTATTTT	CASSQDLGLAVTDTQYF
TRBV6-5	.	few	TRBJ2-1	TGTGCCAGCAGTTACGTCACTAGCATCTACAATGAGCAGTTCTTC	CASSYVTSIYNEQFF
TRBV11-2	TRBD1	once	TRBJ2-7	TGTGCCAGCAGCTTAGCACAGGGGGCTTACGAGCAGTACTTC	CASSLAQGAYEQYF
TRBV2	.	.	TRBJ1-1	TGTGCCAGCAGTATAGACAGTTACACTGAAGCTTTCTTT	CASSIDSYTEAFF
TRBV7-9	.	.	TRBJ1-2	TGTGCCAGCACCTTCGGGGGGGCGGACTATGGCTACACCTTC	CASTFGGADYGYTF
TRBV30	TRBD1	.	TRBJ2-5	TGTGCCGGGCGGAGACAGGGGGTAAAAGAGACCCAGTACTTC	CAGRRQGVKETQYF
TRBV18	TRBD2	.	TRBJ2-7	TGTGCCAGCTCACGTAGCGGGGGGTCCACCTACGAGCAGTACTTC	CASSRSGGSTYEQYF
TRBV9	TRBD1	.	TRBJ1-1	TGTGCCAGCAGCAAAGACAGGGGGCGTTCTGAAGCTTTCTTT	CASSKDRGRSEAFF
TRBV4-1	.	.	TRBJ2-3	TGCGCCAGCAGCCTCCTCGCCGGGATATTCAGCACAGATACGCAGTATTTT	CASSLLAGIFSTDTQYF
TRBV5-5	TRBD1	.	TRBJ1-4	TGTGCCAGCAGACGGACAGGGGGCATTTACCCAACTAATGAAAAACTGTTTTTT	CASRRTGGIYPTNEKLFF
TRBV6-5	TRBD1	.	TRBJ2-2	TGTGCCATCGGGACAGACGGGAACACCGGGGAGCTGTTTTTT	CAIGTDGNTGELFF
TRBV7-9	.	.	TRBJ1-2	TGTGCCAGCAGCAGCCGGGTGGGTGGGGGGTATGGGAATGGCTACACCTTC	CASSSRVGGGYGNGYTF
TRBV6-1	TRBD2	.	TRBJ2-5	TGTGCCAGCAGTCTTACTAGCGGTCAAGAGACCCAGTACTTC	CASSLTSGQETQYF
TRBV2	TRBD1	.	TRBJ1-2	TGTGCCAGCAGTGAGCAGGGGGTGGACTATGGCTACACCTTC	CASSEQGVDYGYTF
TRBV27	TRBD1	.	TRBJ1-1	TGTGCCAGCAGTTTAACAGGGGTAGTCACTGAAGCTTTCTTT	CASSLTGVVTEAFF
TRBV19	.	once	TRBJ1-2	TGTGCCAGTAGTATCAGGGAAGAGCTTAACTATGGCTACACCTTC	CASSIREELNYGYTF
TRBV7-2	TRBD1	.	TRBJ1-2	TGTGCCAGCAGCAAGCCGGGACAGAAATCCCCCTTTGTTGGCTACACCTTC	CASSKPGQKSPFVGYTF
TRBV14	TRBD1	.	TRBJ2-1	TGTGCCAGCAGCCAGATCGGACAGGGGGCCTGGAATGAGCAGTTCTTC	CASSQIGQGAWNEQFF
TRBV23-1	TRBD1	.	TRBJ2-5	TGCGCCAGCAGTCCCAGGGGGCAGAAAAAGGAGACCCAGTACTTC	CASSPRGQKKETQYF
TRBV5-4	TRBD1	.	TRBJ1-2	TGTGCCAGCAGCGAGGACAGGGGAGGAAAAGACTATGGCTACACCTTC	CASSEDRGGKDYGYTF
TRBV9	.	.	TRBJ1-5	TGTGCCAGCAGCGTAGGGGGGGAGACCAATCAGCCCCAGCATTTT	CASSVGGETNQPQHF
TRBV5-8	.	.	TRBJ2-3	TGTGCCAGCAGCTTAACAGGTCCCACAGATACGCAGTATTTT	CASSLTGPTDTQYF
TRBV28	.	.	TRBJ2-2	TGTGCCAGCGGAAGACTAGAAGTGTCCGGGGAGCTGTTTTTT	CASGRLEVSGELFF
TRBV5-1	.	few	TRBJ2-7	TGCGCCAGCAGCTCACGCGTTCCCCCATACGAGCAGTACTTC	CASSSRVPPYEQYF
TRBV5-1	TRBD1	.	TRBJ1-2	TGCGCCAGCAGCTCGACAGGGCGGGATGGCTACACCTTC	CASSSTGRDGYTF
TRBV9	TRBD2	.	TRBJ2-3	TGTGCCAGCAGCCCCGGGACTAGCGAAAGAGATACGCAGTATTTT	CASSPGTSERDTQYF
TRBV2	.	.	TRBJ2-5	TGTGCCAGCAGTGATGGACTGTTACAAGAGACCCAGTACTTC	CASSDGLLQETQYF
TRBV5-1	TRBD2	.	TRBJ2-5	TGCGCCAGCAGCTTGGCGGGGCTAGCGGTTGGCGAGACCCAGTACTTC	CASSLAGLAVGETQYF
TRBV5-1	.	.	TRBJ1-2	TGCGCCAGCAGCTTGGACTCTAACTATGGCTACACCTTC	CASSLDSNYGYTF
TRBV30	.	.	TRBJ1-5	TGTGCCTGGAGTCGGGACATAGATAGCAATCAGCCCCAGCATTTT	CAWSRDIDSNQPQHF
TRBV7-9	.	.	TRBJ1-2	TGTGCCAGCAGCTTGGGGCCAAGGGACTATGGCTACACCTTC	CASSLGPRDYGYTF
TRBV18	.	once	TRBJ1-2	TGTGCCAGCTCACCACAGGGAGAGATCTATGGCTACACCTTC	CASSPQGEIYGYTF
TRBV10-2	.	.	TRBJ1-2	TGCGCCAGCCGGGGGGCCTTATTGGGCGCCTTC	CASRGALLGAF
TRBV11-3	.	.	TRBJ2-1	TGTGCCAGCAGCTTAACGGGGGACTACAATGAGCAGTTCTTC	CASSLTGDYNEQFF
TRBV7-7	.	.	TRBJ2-5	TGTGCTAGCAGCTTAAACAGGGCAGGGGAGACCCAGTACTTC	CASSLNRAGETQYF
TRBV7-9	TRBD2	.	TRBJ2-2	TGTGCCAGCAGCTTCATGCGGGGGGGGTACACCGGGGAGCTGTTTTTT	CASSFMRGGYTGELFF
TRBV7-2	TRBD2	.	TRBJ2-3	TGTGCCAGCAGCTTAAATAGCGGGGGGGCCGATACGCAGTATTTT	CASSLNSGGADTQYF
TRBV23-1	.	.	TRBJ1-1	TGCGCCAGCAGTCATTCTAAGCTTGACAGCATGAACACTGAAGCTTTCTTT	CASSHSKLDSMNTEAFF
TRBV5-6	TRBD1	.	TRBJ1-2	TGTGCCAGCAGCTTGGGGCAGGGGGACTATGGCTACACCTTC	CASSLGQGDYGYTF
TRBV2	.	.	TRBJ1-4	TGTGCCAGCAGCCCTGACAGAGCTGCAACTAATGAAAAACTGTTTTTT	CASSPDRAATNEKLFF
TRBV7-9	.	.	TRBJ1-2	TGTGCCAACAGCTTCGCCGACGGGGGGCATAATGGCTACACCTTC	CANSFADGGHNGYTF
TRBV6-1	.	.	TRBJ1-5	TGTGCCAGCAGTCGACAGAGCAATCAGCCCCAGCATTTT	CASSRQSNQPQHF
TRBV5-1	TRBD1	once	TRBJ2-3	TGCGCCAGCAGCTTACAGGGGTCAGATACGCAGTATTTT	CASSLQGSDTQYF
TRBV19	.	.	TRBJ2-6	TGTGCCAGTAGTAATAGGGGCCCTCGACAAACGTTCTCTGGGGCCAACGTCCTGACTTTC	CASSNRGPRQTFSGANVLTF
TRBV15	TRBD1	.	TRBJ2-1	TGTGCCACCAGCAAATTACAGGGGGCGCCCGACAATGAGCAGTTCTTC	CATSKLQGAPDNEQFF
TRBV27	TRBD1	.	TRBJ1-2	TGTGCCAGCAGTTTATCCTTGGACAGGGTGTACGGCTACACCTTC	CASSLSLDRVYGYTF
TRBV5-4	.	.	TRBJ1-3	TGTGCCAGCAGCTCATCAGGGAATTTGGGTATGGGAAACACCATATATTTT	CASSSSGNLGMGNTIYF
TRBV2	TRBD2	.	TRBJ2-2	TGTGCCAGCACCAGACTAGCGGTAACGAACACCGGGGAGCTGTTTTTT	CASTRLAVTNTGELFF